Following are 11 T cell receptor beta chains from one sample sequenced in a study of T cells expressing NK-cell markers (dated by TCRdb to about 2020). The method behind the library was 5' RACE. TCRdb records Illumina HiSeq 2000 as the sequencer. TCRdb reanalyzed the reads, keeping one entry per CDR3 protein sequence and omitting DNA. This sample's table lists about 540,000 distinct CDR3 sequences. About 3.6% of the sample is in the top ten clones. The sequenced sample was blood T cells: a sorted CD56 or NKG2C T cell subset, CD4+ or CD8+ T cells, or bulk PBMC T cells (not recorded which). These receptors all stem from a man in his late teens or twenties in good health. Donor details come from another sample of the same person, matched by shared clones.

J is TRBJ2-1 and V is TRBV18. CDR1 KGHSH and CDR2 LQKENI come from the germline V gene. The CDR3 runs 13 residues. CDR3 amino acids: CASSPPSRHEQFF.

V and J are TRBV5-1 and TRBJ1-1. The V gene's germline CDR1 is SGHRS and CDR2 YFSETQ. The CDR3 has 14 amino acids. The CDR3 protein is CASSAVHGHTEAFF.

The rearrangement links TRBV12-3 or TRBV12-4 to TRBJ2-1; the D gene TCRdb calls, TRBD1, cannot be checked with no DNA. There are 15 residues in the CDR3. The CDR3 sequence is CASSSGQGAYNEQFF.

The chain recombines TRBV11-3 with TRBJ2-1; TCRdb calls TRBD2, which cannot be checked without DNA. CDR1 and CDR2 from the germline V gene are SGHNT and YENEEA. The CDR3 contains 17 residues. This CDR3 is CASSMRTSGLRADEQFF.

The V call is TRBV14, the J call TRBJ2-1. Germline lookup yields CDR1 SGHDN and CDR2 FVKESK. The CDR3 sequence is 12 residues long. The CDR3 sequence is CASSQVSSQQFF.

The gene calls are TRBV18 and TRBJ2-5; the TCRdb call, TRBD2, lacks DNA for checking. The CDR3 sequence is 14 residues long. Germline lookup yields CDR1 KGHSH and CDR2 LQKENI. Here the CDR3 reads CASSGGLFQETQYF.

The V call is TRBV25-1, the J call TRBJ1-1; TCRdb reports TRBD1, a call that lacks DNA to check it against. In germline, CDR1 is MGHDK, CDR2 SYGVNS. The CDR3 runs to 13 residues. The CDR3 here is CASGRGGNTEAFF. Full variable domain (rest looked up from reference TRBV25-1 and TRBJ1-1): EADIYQTPRYLVIGTGKKITLECSQTMGHDKMYWYQQDPGMELHLIHYSYGVNSTEKGDLSSESTVSRIRTEHFPLTLESARPSHTSQYLCASGRGGNTEAFFGQGTRLTVV.

The rearrangement links TRBV18 to TRBJ2-3; TCRdb's D call, TRBD1, is unchecked because there is no DNA. CDR1 is KGHSH, CDR2 LQKENI, per germline. The CDR3 sequence is 16 residues long. The chain's CDR3 is CASSPFGQDSTDTQYF.

The chain employs TRBV12-3 or TRBV12-4 and TRBJ2-1; without DNA, the TCRdb call of TRBD1 cannot be checked. The CDR3 is 15 amino acids. The CDR3 here is CASRAWGLSYNEQFF.

The rearrangement joins TRBV27 to TRBJ2-5; the D gene TCRdb calls, TRBD2, cannot be checked with no DNA. Germline CDR1 and CDR2: MNHEY and SMNVEV (reference sequence). The CDR3 extends over 16 amino acids. This chain's CDR3 is CASSPGTSGRSETQYF.

This chain connects TRBV27 to TRBJ2-7; TCRdb outputs TRBD1, but without DNA this stays unchecked. CDR1 and CDR2 from the germline V gene are MNHEY and SMNVEV (reference sequence). CDR3 length equals 14 residues. This CDR3 reads CASSLVGRTYEQYF.